A single sample gave rise to the 19 T cell receptor beta chains below, sequenced in a study of T cell clones after liver transplantation. Sequenced by immunoSEQ multiplex PCR; TCRdb stores in-frame clones only, minus some. The sample consists of roughly 70,000 clones, around 90% of them appearing once. The sample in question was CD4+ T cells from blood, obtained before liver transplant. These receptors came from a human donor who received a liver transplant.

The rearrangement joins TRBV29-1 to TRBJ2-3; D is ambiguous. Trimming cost V 6 bases and J 0 bases, with 22 bases left between them. Germline values: CDR1 SQVTM, CDR2 ANQGSEA. The CDR3 is 17 amino acids. The CDR3 coding sequence is TGCAGCGTGCAAAACGTACGGAGTGAGTCTAGCACAGATACGCAGTATTTT. Amino acid sequence: CSVQNVRSESSTDTQYF.

The chain is built from TRBV7-9 and TRBJ1-6; maybe TRBD1 (5 bases). Trimming removed 7 bases at V and 7 bases at J, with 11 bases between. This CDR3 has 13 residues. Germline loops: CDR1 SEHNR, CDR2 FQNEAQ (reference sequence). The DNA for the CDR3 is TGTGCCAGCACAGGGTTGGCCAATTCACCCCTCCACTTT. Its protein is CASTGLANSPLHF.

The CDR3 DNA reads as TGTGCCAGCAGCGCCCGAGACACCTCCACAGATACGCAGTATTTT. Amino acid sequence: CASSARDTSTDTQYF. The chain uses TRBV9 and TRBJ2-3; D is undetermined. Between the trimmed V and J ends, which lost 3 bases and 2 bases, there was a span of 13 bases. Germline-derived CDR1 and CDR2 are SGDLS and YYNGEE. This CDR3 is 15 amino acids long.

The rearrangement joins TRBV27 to TRBJ2-2; 12 positions agree with TRBD2. CDR1 MNHEY and CDR2 SMNVEV come from the germline V gene (reference sequence). The CDR3 is 19 amino acids. J was trimmed by 1 base and V by 5 bases; bases with no gene match: 11. This CDR3 reads CASSPSSGRAVRNTGELFF. The CDR3, as DNA: TGTGCCAGCAGTCCATCTAGCGGGAGGGCCGTTAGGAACACCGGGGAGCTGTTTTTT.

The chain employs TRBV7-2 and TRBJ1-3; D may be TRBD1 (6 bases). Germline V gene data show CDR1 as SGHTA and CDR2 as FQGNSA. Trimming pared 5 bases from V and 0 bases from J, leaving 11 bases between. CDR3 length: 15 amino acids. The CDR3 DNA is TGTGCCAGCAGCCCGGAAGGGGGCTCTGGAAACACCATATATTTT. It is translated as CASSPEGGSGNTIYF.

The V and J genes are TRBV19 and TRBJ1-5; TRBD1 matches 7 bases. J was trimmed by 4 bases and V by 9 bases; bases with no gene match: 6. The CDR3 covers 13 residues. Per germline, CDR1 LNHDA and CDR2 SQIVND (reference sequence). The chain's CDR3 is CASQGGSNQPQHF. CDR3 nucleotides: TGTGCCAGCCAGGGGGGGTCGAATCAGCCCCAGCATTTT.

The chain is built from TRBV14 and TRBJ2-5; D is possibly TRBD2 (5 bases). V was trimmed by 2 bases and J by 7 bases, leaving 11 bases between them. The CDR3 consists of 13 residues. CDR1 and CDR2 from the germline V gene are SGHDN and FVKESK. The CDR3 sequence is CASSQKIAGTQYF. CDR3 in DNA: TGTGCCAGCAGCCAAAAGATCGCGGGGACCCAGTACTTC.

The chain uses TRBV18 and TRBJ2-3; D call uncertain. Germline CDR1 reads KGHSH; CDR2 reads LQKENI. The CDR3 covers 13 residues. Trimming removed 2 bases from V and 3 bases from J, with 6 bases in between. The CDR3 loop reads CASSPITTDTQYF. The CDR3 DNA follows: TGTGCCAGCTCACCAATAACTACAGATACGCAGTATTTT.

The chain is built from TRBV30 and TRBJ2-2, with 10 bases identical to TRBD2. Looked up from germline, CDR1 is GTSNPN and CDR2 is SVGIG (reference sequence). Trimming took 0 bases from V and 7 from J; bases not matched to a gene: 8. This CDR3 has 16 amino acids. The CDR3 region is CAWSVWLAGVNGELFF. As DNA, the CDR3 is TGTGCCTGGAGTGTATGGCTAGCGGGAGTAAACGGGGAGCTGTTTTTT.

The rearrangement joins TRBV29-1 to TRBJ2-5; 9 bases line up with TRBD1. The germline V gene has CDR1 SQVTM and CDR2 ANQGSEA. V lost 5 bases and J lost 4; bases outside the gene matches: 8. The length of the CDR3 is 14 residues. This CDR3 is CSVKGQGVGETQYF. In DNA, the CDR3 is TGCAGCGTTAAGGGACAGGGCGTCGGAGAGACCCAGTACTTC. The full variable domain, its missing parts supplied by reference TRBV29-1 and TRBJ2-5, is SAVISQKPSRDICQRGTSLTIQCQVDSQVTMMFWYRQQPGQSLTLIATANQGSEATYESGFVIDKFPISRPNLTFSTLTVSNMSPEDSSIYLCSVKGQGVGETQYFGPGTRLLVL.

The CDR3 sequence: CSAVQGAQTYEQYF. The CDR3 DNA is TGCAGCGCAGTCCAGGGGGCGCAAACCTACGAGCAGTACTTC. The chain combines TRBV29-1 with TRBJ2-7; 8 bases map to TRBD1. CDR3 size: 14 residues. The V gene's germline CDR1 is SQVTM and CDR2 ANQGSEA. J lost 2 bases, V lost 7 bases, and 10 bases had no gene match.

CDR3 DNA sequence: TGCAGCGTTGCAGGACTAGCGGGAGGCGCTAGCACAGATACGCAGTATTTT. Residues: CSVAGLAGGASTDTQYF. The rearrangement joins TRBV29-1 to TRBJ2-3; 14 nucleotides align to TRBD2. Germline CDR1 SQVTM, CDR2 ANQGSEA. J was trimmed by 0 bases and V by 4 bases; bases with no gene match: 6. The CDR3 loop spans 17 amino acids.

This sequence joins TRBV21-1 and TRBJ2-3; the D call TRBD2 from the table was never checked on the DNA. TRBV21-1 corresponds to a pseudogene. The CDR3 contains 16 residues. Here the CDR3 DNA reads TGTGCCAGCAGGGTAGCGGGAAGAGAGTCGACAGATACGCAGTATTTT. The encoded protein is CASRVAGRESTDTQYF.

CDR3 nucleotides: TGTGCCAGCAGTCGAGCCCGAGCGGGAGTGGAGACCCAGTACTTC. Its translation: CASSRARAGVETQYF. The rearrangement joins TRBV6-5 to TRBJ2-5, with 8 bases lining up with TRBD2. CDR1 and CDR2 from the germline V gene are MNHEY and SVGAGI. The CDR3 has 15 residues. V lost 5 bases to trimming and J lost 5 bases; unmatched junction nucleotides: 10.

The chain combines TRBV5-4 with TRBJ2-7; weak D call: TRBD2 (5 bases). The CDR3 is 15 residues long. V lost 0 bases, J lost 3 bases, and 13 bases lay in between. The germline V gene encodes CDR1 SGHNT and CDR2 YYREEE (reference sequence). The CDR3 loop is CASSLDSPGIYEQYF. For the CDR3, the DNA is TGTGCCAGCAGCTTGGATAGCCCCGGGATCTACGAGCAGTACTTC.

The rearrangement links TRBV5-1 to TRBJ2-1; 16 bases are a match to TRBD2. The CDR3 loop spans 19 amino acids. V lost 4 bases, J lost 3 bases, and 10 bases stayed unmatched. Germline V gene sequence: CDR1 SGHRS, CDR2 YFSETQ. DNA of the CDR3: TGCGCCAGCAGCCCGGGACTAGCGGGAGGGCGAGGAGTCTACAATGAGCAGTTCTTC. Translation: CASSPGLAGGRGVYNEQFF. The full variable domain, completed using reference TRBV5-1 and TRBJ2-1, is KAGVTQTPRYLIKTRGQQVTLSCSPISGHRSVSWYQQTPGQGLQFLFEYFSETQRNKGNFPGRFSGRQFSNSRSEMNVSTLELGDSALYLCASSPGLAGGRGVYNEQFFGPGTRLTVL.

The chain employs TRBV7-9 and TRBJ2-3; D gene ambiguous. The germline V gene has CDR1 SEHNR and CDR2 FQNEAQ (reference sequence). The length of the CDR3 is 16 residues. Between the trimmed V and J ends, which lost 5 bases and 3 bases, there was a span of 18 bases. CDR3 in DNA: TGTGCCAGCAGCCCTATCGAACAAAGACCGACAGATACGCAGTATTTT. Translation gives CASSPIEQRPTDTQYF.

V usage is TRBV7-8 and J usage is TRBJ2-3, with 11 bases matching TRBD2. The CDR3 totals 16 residues. The J segment lost 4 bases and the V segment lost 5 bases, leaving 8 bases of the junction unmatched. From germline, CDR1 is SGHVS and CDR2 FQNEAQ. In DNA, the CDR3 is TGTGCCAGCAGCACCCAACTAGCGGGAGCAGCAGATACGCAGTATTTT. It codes for CASSTQLAGAADTQYF.

The chain is built from TRBV28 and TRBJ2-5; D is undetermined. CDR3 length equals 12 residues. The germline V and J ends were trimmed by 6 bases and 3 bases, with 8 bases remaining between them. In germline, CDR1 is MDHEN, CDR2 SYDVKM. The CDR3 region is CASRRQEETQYF. CDR3 nucleotide sequence: TGTGCCAGCAGGCGCCAGGAAGAGACCCAGTACTTC.